This T cell receptor (beta chain) was documented in a study of blood T cell repertoires in COVID-19 (dated by TCRdb to about 2020). A note on the overall study: Samples covering the acute and convalescent phases of COVID-19 were provided by collaborators in the United States, Italy and Spain. The samples were drawn from two sources: the first 160 participants of the ongoing ImmuneRACE study, and 1,000 to 1,500 subjects contributed by 6 global collaborators. The repertoires were released in a freely available public database meant as a resource for research on the immune response to SARS-CoV-2. Subjects who had been exposed to COVID-19, were actively infected with it, or had recovered from it provided the deeply sampled blood TCRbeta repertoires that made up the dataset. Nearly every sample came with metadata listing a de-identified subject ID, COVID-19 status, age in years and sex. Where HLA class I and class II types were available, the types were taken from metadata supplied by the sample provider, not from assay-based typing. The material from the prospective study consisted of cDNA or gDNA derived from T cells, B-cell-depleted T cells, or PBMCs.

The sample holds a few counts of this clone. There is no known antigen for this receptor. No clone much larger than this one lies a single base away; base qualities are absent. TCRbeta CDR3 regions were amplified from genomic DNA using the immunoSEQ Assay, a bias-controlled multiplex PCR. In the original analysis: The number of nucleated cells in each sample was estimated by amplification of reference gene primers within the assay. To quantify the absolute abundance of each unique TCRbeta CDR3 rearrangement, sequence reads were collapsed and filtered. For each sample, productive Simpson clonality was calculated as the square root of Simpson's diversity index over productive rearrangements. Here the immuneACCESS table is served through TCRdb, limited to in-frame sequences with V and J called. Missing clones are a known gap in these copies; in checked studies unresolved V genes cover under half, and the rest lacks a known reason. V and J calls and clone size are copied from that table; D and trimming were computed from the DNA. The table for this sample lists fewer than 140,000 clones; 76% of them were counted only once. The ten largest clones take up roughly 6.2% of the sample.

At one collaborating source in Seattle, patients were enrolled during active infection and were followed longitudinally through the course of disease. Collaborating institutions collected whole blood in K2EDTA tubes following their own protocols. For TCRbeta analysis, collaborators shipped samples in one of three forms: frozen whole blood, isolated PBMCs, or DNA extracted from either of those sample types. The CDR3 contains 15 residues, cysteine and phenylalanine counted. Of the read, only the CDR3 DNA is kept; its 45 bases are in frame from base 1. V is pared back by 7 bases and J by 10 bases, with 20 bases lying between the germline termini. CDR1 and CDR2 are drawn from the germline V gene: ENHRY, SYGVKD. General conclusions and limits of the study: Clinical and demographic metadata were provided uncurated, with the amount varying by source and participant.

Sequenced sample: peripheral blood. This sequence uses TRBV10-3 and TRBJ1-6; D gene: possibly TRBD1, on 6 matching bases. The clonotype comes from an older man with COVID-19, enrolled during active disease. CDR3 protein: CAINGGTFGHSPLHF. The bases are TGTGCCATCAACGGGGGGACATTCGGTCACTCACCCCTCCACTTT.